The 18 T cell receptor beta chains below come from one sample, sequenced in a study of OX40 agonist ivuxolimab in advanced cancers. Here immunoSEQ multiplex PCR was the method, and the copy in TCRdb shows in-frame clones only, minus some. The sample consists of tens of thousands of clones, 70% to 90% of them appearing once. The sample consisted of CD4+ or CD8+ T cells sorted from blood, taken in a trial of the OX40 agonist ivuxolimab. All receptors come from an adult with an advanced solid tumor such as melanoma, head and neck, liver or kidney cancer.

The rearrangement uses TRBV27 and TRBJ2-5; perhaps TRBD2 as D (5 bases). The CDR3 spans 15 residues. Germline-derived CDR1 and CDR2 are MNHEY and SMNVEV (reference sequence). The V end lost 3 bases, the J end lost 1 base, and 12 bases lay between the germline ends. This CDR3 is CASSFDGRFQETQYF. CDR3 sequence (DNA): TGTGCCAGCAGTTTTGATGGGAGATTCCAAGAGACCCAGTACTTC.

V and J are TRBV7-9 and TRBJ1-6; the match to TRBD1 covers 9 bases. Germline CDR1 reads SEHNR; CDR2 reads FQNEAQ (reference sequence). This CDR3 contains 15 residues. V lost 5 bases and J lost 6; bases outside the gene matches: 5. The CDR3 here is CASSTGTGLNSPLHF. CDR3 coding DNA: TGTGCCAGCAGCACGGGGACAGGGCTTAATTCACCCCTCCACTTT.

The V and J genes are TRBV27 and TRBJ2-3; 7 bases are a match to TRBD1. This CDR3 has 13 amino acids. With V trimmed by 6 bases and J by 6 bases, 6 bases remained unmatched. Germline-derived CDR1 and CDR2 are MNHEY and SMNVEV (reference sequence). CDR3 region: CASRVDRADTQYF. The CDR3 DNA is TGTGCCAGCAGAGTAGACAGGGCGGATACGCAGTATTTT.

The V call is TRBV28, the J call TRBJ1-2; D is undetermined. The CDR3 runs 17 residues. Trimming left V 3 bases short and J 1 base short, with 18 bases between. CDR1 and CDR2 (germline): MDHEN, SYDVKM. This chain's CDR3 is CASSFVRREGGNYGYTF. Written as DNA, the CDR3 is TGTGCCAGCAGTTTTGTTAGGAGGGAGGGAGGTAACTATGGCTACACCTTC.

The chain is built from TRBV19 and TRBJ1-1; maybe TRBD1 (5 bases). The CDR3 sequence is 14 residues long. Trimming pared 4 bases from V and 7 bases from J, leaving 16 bases between. Germline V gene sequence: CDR1 LNHDA, CDR2 SQIVND (reference sequence). In nucleotides, the CDR3 is TGTGCCAGTAGTACAGAGACAGATAATAGTGAAGCTTTCTTT. Encoded protein: CASSTETDNSEAFF.

The chain joins TRBV14 to TRBJ2-7; D is possibly TRBD1 (5 bases). The CDR3 consists of 15 residues. V lost 1 base and J 3 bases, leaving 13 bases between the germline ends. Germline V CDR1 and CDR2: SGHDN, FVKESK. In nucleotides, the CDR3 is TGTGCCAGCAGCCAAGTGTCTAGGGGTTTCTACGAGCAGTACTTC. Amino acids: CASSQVSRGFYEQYF.

The rearrangement links TRBV28 to TRBJ2-7; D is possibly TRBD1 (6 bases). CDR1 and CDR2 from the germline V gene are MDHEN and SYDVKM. CDR3 size: 14 residues. The ends were cut back, 2 bases at V and 4 bases at J, with 12 bases in the middle. The CDR3: CASSLTGFQYEQYF. The DNA for the CDR3 is TGTGCCAGCAGTTTAACAGGGTTCCAGTACGAGCAGTACTTC.

This rearrangement joins TRBV9 to TRBJ1-6, with TRBD1 identical over 8 bases. Trimming cost V 2 bases and J 9 bases; bases outside gene matches: 7. From germline, CDR1 is SGDLS and CDR2 YYNGEE. The CDR3 length is 15 residues. The CDR3 sequence is CASSVGTGGSSPLHF. The CDR3 DNA sequence: TGTGCCAGCAGCGTCGGGACAGGCGGTAGTTCACCCCTCCACTTT.

This chain uses TRBV5-1 with TRBJ1-2; 9 nucleotides align to TRBD1. Trimming removed 5 bases from V and 2 bases from J; junction bases left unmatched: 4. CDR3 length: 14 amino acids. Germline V CDR1 and CDR2: SGHRS, YFSETQ. The CDR3 loop is CASSSTGGNYGYTF. The CDR3 DNA reads TGCGCCAGCAGTTCCACAGGGGGCAACTATGGCTACACCTTC.

The V call is TRBV4-2, the J call TRBJ2-3; 11 bases fit TRBD2. Germline V gene data show CDR1 as LGHNA and CDR2 as YNFKEQ. V gave up 0 bases and J gave up 0 bases; unmatched junction bases: 5. The CDR3 sequence is 18 residues long. The CDR3 DNA sequence: TGTGCCAGCAGCCAAGATACTAGCGGGGGAACCAGCACAGATACGCAGTATTTT. Translating it yields CASSQDTSGGTSTDTQYF.

This rearrangement joins TRBV9 to TRBJ2-5; D perhaps matches TRBD2 (6 bases). Germline V CDR1 and CDR2: SGDLS, YYNGEE. Trimming took 7 bases from V and 1 from J, leaving 11 bases between them. The CDR3 runs 13 residues. The CDR3 region is CASGGYVQETQYF. The CDR3 DNA reads TGTGCCAGCGGGGGGTACGTCCAAGAGACCCAGTACTTC.

The chain combines TRBV5-1 with TRBJ2-7, with 9 bases matching TRBD2. The V gene end was trimmed by 4 bases and the J gene end by 1 base; junction bases not matched to a gene: 9. CDR1 is SGHRS, CDR2 YFSETQ, per germline. This CDR3 contains 16 residues. CDR3 nucleotide sequence: TGCGCCAGCAGCCTAGGCGCGGGGGGGATATCCTACGAGCAGTACTTC. As protein: CASSLGAGGISYEQYF.

V usage is TRBV30 and J usage is TRBJ2-7, with D perhaps TRBD1 or TRBD2 (5 bases each). The CDR3 is 17 amino acids. CDR1 GTSNPN and CDR2 SVGIG come from the germline V gene (reference sequence). V shed 0 bases and J shed 2 bases, with 20 bases lying between them. This CDR3 reads CAWSVLLGTATTYEQYF. CDR3 DNA sequence: TGTGCCTGGAGTGTACTTCTCGGGACCGCGACAACCTACGAGCAGTACTTC.

This chain connects TRBV7-9 to TRBJ1-4, with TRBD1 as a possible D gene (6 bases). Trimming took 5 bases from V and 3 from J, leaving 16 bases between them. The CDR3 extends over 16 amino acids. CDR1 is SEHNR and CDR2 is FQNEAQ in the germline V gene (reference sequence). The CDR3 here is CASSPEGTNPNEKLFF. CDR3 bases: TGTGCCAGCAGCCCAGAAGGGACAAACCCTAATGAAAAACTGTTTTTT.

V is TRBV7-9 and J is TRBJ2-3; 10 nucleotides agree with TRBD1. The CDR3 spans 14 residues. Per germline, CDR1 SEHNR and CDR2 FQNEAQ (reference sequence). With 5 bases clipped from V and 5 bases from J, the junction kept 4 bases outside the gene matches. For the CDR3, the DNA is TGTGCCAGCAGCCGATGGGACAGGGGAGATACGCAGTATTTT. Translating it yields CASSRWDRGDTQYF.

The CDR3 region is CASSPQGNYGYTF. Here the CDR3 DNA reads TGCGCCAGCAGTCCCCAGGGAAACTATGGCTACACCTTC. This rearrangement joins TRBV5-1 to TRBJ1-2; D possibly corresponds to TRBD1 (5 bases). Germline-derived CDR1 and CDR2 are SGHRS and YFSETQ. This CDR3 contains 13 residues. V shed 5 bases and J shed 2 bases, with 10 bases lying between them. The entire variable domain, with the rest obtained from reference TRBV5-1 and TRBJ1-2, is as follows: KAGVTQTPRYLIKTRGQQVTLSCSPISGHRSVSWYQQTPGQGLQFLFEYFSETQRNKGNFPGRFSGRQFSNSRSEMNVSTLELGDSALYLCASSPQGNYGYTFGSGTRLTVV.

The V gene is TRBV27, the J gene TRBJ1-5; 7 positions match TRBD1. J lost 0 bases, V lost 5 bases, and 4 bases had no gene match. This CDR3 is 15 amino acids long. Per the germline V gene, CDR1 is MNHEY and CDR2 is SMNVEV (reference sequence). The CDR3 sequence is CASSPGGFSNQPQHF. In nucleotides, the CDR3 is TGTGCCAGCAGTCCAGGGGGATTTAGCAATCAGCCCCAGCATTTT.

The chain links TRBV19 to TRBJ2-7, with TRBD1 matching over 8 bases. This CDR3 region has 15 residues. Trimming cost V 4 bases and J 0 bases; bases outside gene matches: 5. Germline CDR1 and CDR2: LNHDA and SQIVND (reference sequence). The CDR3 DNA is TGTGCCAGTAGTACAACCGGGACAGGCTCCTACGAGCAGTACTTC. Translated: CASSTTGTGSYEQYF.